The 28 T cell receptor beta chains listed next were all sequenced from one sample in a study of cytomegalovirus exposure and HLA in healthy donors. PCR used 60 Vbeta primers and 13 Jbeta primers. Repertoires were generated with immunoSEQ multiplex PCR, while TCRdb's copy carries only in-frame clones and drops some. This table holds approximately 120,000 clones, over 60% found once. Specimen: PBMCs. The origin of the receptors is a female donor in good health and CMV-seronegative.

This rearrangement joins TRBV30 to TRBJ2-1; the D gene is possibly TRBD1 (5 bases). Trimming removed 2 bases at V and 6 bases at J, with 8 bases between. CDR1 and CDR2 from the germline V gene are GTSNPN and SVGIG (reference sequence). There are 12 residues in the CDR3. CDR3 amino acids: CAWSSGFNEQFF. The CDR3 bases are TGTGCCTGGAGTTCAGGGTTCAATGAGCAGTTCTTC.

The chain is built from TRBV5-6 and TRBJ1-2, with D tentatively TRBD1 (6 bases). The germline CDR1 and CDR2 sequences are SGHDT and YYEEEE. CDR3 length equals 13 residues. The V end was cut by 0 bases, the J end by 4 bases, with 7 bases between. CDR3 amino acids: CASSLGGGYGYTF. For the CDR3, the DNA is TGTGCCAGCAGCTTGGGAGGGGGCTATGGCTACACCTTC.

This clone was recorded a few times. The rearrangement joins TRBV4-1 to TRBJ1-1; tentative D call: TRBD1 (6 bases). The germline CDR1 and CDR2 sequences are MGHRA and YSYEKL. Trimming stripped 0 bases from V and 4 bases from J, with 18 bases between. The CDR3 spans 17 residues. The CDR3, as DNA: TGCGCCAGCAGCCAAGAGGTGAACAGGGCTGGAGGCACTGAAGCTTTCTTT. Its translation is CASSQEVNRAGGTEAFF.

The chain has TRBV4-2 and TRBJ1-2; D unclear. This CDR3 has 15 residues. V lost 1 base and J 5 bases, leaving 14 bases between the germline ends. Per germline, CDR1 LGHNA and CDR2 YNFKEQ. The CDR3 sequence is CASSQGFDGRYGYTF. Written as DNA, the CDR3 is TGTGCCAGCAGCCAAGGGTTTGATGGGAGGTATGGCTACACCTTC.

The rearrangement links TRBV6-1 to TRBJ2-1; possible D gene TRBD1, 6 bases. CDR1 MNHNS and CDR2 SASEGT come from the germline V gene. The V end lost 2 bases, the J end lost 8 bases, and 19 bases lay between the germline ends. This CDR3 has 16 amino acids. The CDR3 sequence is CASSEPGQTPRDEQFF. The CDR3 nucleotides read TGTGCCAGCAGTGAACCTGGACAGACACCTCGGGATGAGCAGTTCTTC.

CDR3 region: CASSLVASGVYEQYF. As DNA, the CDR3 is TGTGCCAGCAGCTTAGTGGCTAGCGGGGTGTACGAGCAGTACTTC. The chain is built from TRBV7-8 and TRBJ2-7; 9 bases line up with TRBD2. In germline, CDR1 is SGHVS, CDR2 FQNEAQ. This CDR3 is built from 15 residues. With 1 base clipped from V and 4 bases from J, the junction kept 5 bases outside the gene matches.

The chain recombines TRBV5-1 with TRBJ2-3; D is possibly TRBD1 (5 bases). V shed 4 bases and J shed 4 bases, with 16 bases lying between them. Per germline, CDR1 SGHRS and CDR2 YFSETQ. The CDR3 totals 15 residues. CDR3 sequence: CASSGALGPPDTQYF. DNA for the CDR3: TGCGCCAGCAGCGGGGCGCTCGGCCCCCCAGATACGCAGTATTTT.

The chain links TRBV27 to TRBJ2-2; 9 bases align to TRBD1. J gave up 7 bases and V 5 bases, and 11 bases lay outside the gene matches. This CDR3 has 16 amino acids. Germline V lookup: CDR1 MNHEY, CDR2 SMNVEV (reference sequence). In DNA form, the CDR3 reads TGTGCCAGCAGTCTAAGCCCACAGGGGGCGGGCGGGGAGCTGTTTTTT. Amino acids: CASSLSPQGAGGELFF.

The chain carries TRBV2 and TRBJ1-5; D is unresolved. This CDR3 has 14 residues. The germline V gene encodes CDR1 SNHLY and CDR2 FYNNEI. V gave up 4 bases and J gave up 5 bases, with 12 bases separating them. Here the CDR3 reads CASSVRTRDQPQHF. The CDR3 DNA reads TGTGCCAGCAGTGTGAGGACGAGGGATCAGCCCCAGCATTTT. The full variable domain, in which reference TRBV2 and TRBJ1-5 provide the parts outside the CDR3, is EPEVTQTPSHQVTQMGQEVILRCVPISNHLYFYWYRQILGQKVEFLVSFYNNEISEKSEIFDDQFSVERPDGSNFTLKIRSTKLEDSAMYFCASSVRTRDQPQHFGDGTRLSIL.

This chain links TRBV6-4 with TRBJ2-7; maybe TRBD1 (5 bases). The CDR3 has 12 amino acids. Trimming cost V 11 bases and J 3 bases, with 14 bases left between them. From germline, CDR1 is MRHNA and CDR2 SNTAGT. The CDR3 DNA is TGTGCCGGCGCCGACAGAGACTACGAGCAGTACTTC. Translating gives CAGADRDYEQYF.

J is TRBJ2-5 and V is TRBV27; TRBD1 might be the D (5 bases). The CDR3 length is 15 residues. CDR1 and CDR2 (germline): MNHEY, SMNVEV (reference sequence). The V and J ends lost 5 bases and 1 base respectively, with 14 bases between them. The CDR3 nucleotides are TGTGCCAGCAGTGCATCTACAGGTACCCAAGAGACCCAGTACTTC. It is translated as CASSASTGTQETQYF.

This rearrangement joins TRBV13 to TRBJ2-3; possible D gene TRBD1, 5 bases. The V gene lost 0 bases and the J gene lost 5 bases, with 18 bases spanning the gap. Germline V gene sequence: CDR1 PRHDT, CDR2 FYEKMQ (reference sequence). The CDR3 sequence is 17 residues long. This CDR3 is CASSLGSRGLIEDTQYF. The CDR3 DNA is TGTGCCAGCAGCTTAGGCAGTAGGGGCCTAATAGAAGATACGCAGTATTTT.

This clone was found once. CDR3 residues: CASRPDPTRYSPLHF. For the CDR3, the DNA is TGTGCCAGCAGACCAGACCCAACGAGGTATTCACCCCTCCACTTT. The rearrangement uses TRBV6-5 and TRBJ1-6; D not certain. V lost 6 bases and J lost 8, with 17 bases in between. Germline values: CDR1 MNHEY, CDR2 SVGAGI. The CDR3 runs to 15 residues.

This clone was observed a single time. This chain uses TRBV7-9 with TRBJ1-6; 10 bases are a match to TRBD1. With 5 bases clipped from V and 10 bases from J, the junction kept 8 bases outside the gene matches. This CDR3 comprises 15 residues. Per germline, CDR1 SEHNR and CDR2 FQNEAQ (reference sequence). In nucleotides, the CDR3 is TGTGCCAGCAGCCAGGAGACAGGGGGCAACTCACCCCTCCACTTT. Amino acids: CASSQETGGNSPLHF.

The chain carries TRBV6-1 and TRBJ2-1; 7 bases agree with TRBD2. CDR1 is MNHNS and CDR2 is SASEGT in the germline V gene. Germline trimming cut 6 bases from V and 3 bases from J; bases unmatched to any gene: 8. CDR3 length: 15 residues. The CDR3 nucleotides read TGTGCCAGCAGGTCGGGACTACCTAACTACAATGAGCAGTTCTTC. Translating it yields CASRSGLPNYNEQFF.

The chain has TRBV6-4 and TRBJ2-1; tentatively, D is TRBD2 (5 bases). Germline CDR1 is MRHNA and CDR2 is SNTAGT. The CDR3 is made up of 12 amino acids. Trimming left V 6 bases short and J 8 bases short, with 11 bases between. The CDR3 nucleotides are TGTGCCAGCAGAGGAGGAAACCATGAGCAGTTCTTC. Its protein is CASRGGNHEQFF.

There are a few counts of this clone. At one end, the junction sequence differs from germline, possibly due to a read error. The gene calls are TRBV7-9 and TRBJ2-7, with D unresolved. This CDR3 region has 11 residues. From germline, CDR1 is SEHNR and CDR2 FQNEAQ (reference sequence). The CDR3, as DNA: TGTTCCAGCAGCTCGGAGTACGAGCAGTACTTC. Protein sequence: CSSSSEYEQYF. Filled out from reference TRBV7-9 and TRBJ2-7, the complete variable domain reads DTGVSQNPRHKITKRGQNVTFRCDPISEHNRLYWYRQTLGQGPEFLTYFQNEAQLEKSRLLSDRFSAERPKGSFSTLEIQRTEQGDSAMYLCSSSSEYEQYFGPGTRLTVT.

CDR3 sequence (DNA): TGTGCCAGCAGCACAACCCCTACAGGGGGGGAGACCCAGTACTTC. Amino acid sequence: CASSTTPTGGETQYF. This chain connects TRBV5-5 to TRBJ2-5; 8 bases map to TRBD1. The CDR3 extends over 15 amino acids. The J segment lost 5 bases and the V segment lost 4 bases, leaving 10 bases of the junction unmatched. Germline CDR1 is SGHKS and CDR2 is YYEKEE (reference sequence). The entire variable domain, with the rest obtained from reference TRBV5-5 and TRBJ2-5, is as follows: DAGVTQSPTHLIKTRGQQVTLRCSPISGHKSVSWYQQVLGQGPQFIFQYYEKEERGRGNFPDRFSARQFPNYSSELNVNALLLGDSALYLCASSTTPTGGETQYFGPGTRLLVL.

The chain combines TRBV19 with TRBJ2-5, with D unresolved. Trimming stripped 5 bases from V and 7 bases from J, with 8 bases between. Germline lookup yields CDR1 LNHDA and CDR2 SQIVND (reference sequence). This CDR3 spans 11 amino acids. CDR3 DNA sequence: TGTGCCAGTAGTTCCTCAGGGACCCAGTACTTC. It specifies CASSSSGTQYF.

V gene TRBV20-1 combines with J gene TRBJ1-2; D is unclear. The CDR3 contains 11 residues. Germline V lookup: CDR1 DFQATT, CDR2 SNEGSKA (reference sequence). Trimming stripped 5 bases from V and 6 bases from J, with 10 bases between. The CDR3 reads CSAHRENGYTF. CDR3 nucleotides: TGCAGTGCTCACCGGGAGAATGGCTACACCTTC.

The J gene is TRBJ1-1, the V gene TRBV10-1; D is uncertain. The V gene lost 3 bases and the J gene lost 4 bases, with 9 bases spanning the gap. The CDR3 has 13 amino acids. The germline V gene encodes CDR1 WNHNN and CDR2 SYGVQD (reference sequence). CDR3 protein: CASSDRFSTEAFF. CDR3 nucleotide sequence: TGCGCCAGCAGTGACAGGTTCTCCACTGAAGCTTTCTTT.

This chain links TRBV18 with TRBJ2-7, with TRBD1 matching over 7 bases. The germline CDR1 and CDR2 sequences are KGHSH and LQKENI. This CDR3 has 14 amino acids. V shed 2 bases and J 1 base; nucleotides not matched to a gene: 2. CDR3 sequence reads: CASSPETGSYEQYF. CDR3 bases: TGTGCCAGCTCACCAGAGACAGGGTCCTACGAGCAGTACTTC.

The chain is built from TRBV5-4 and TRBJ2-2; 9 positions match TRBD1. J lost 1 base, V lost 2 bases, and 6 bases had no gene match. Germline CDR1 reads SGHNT; CDR2 reads YYREEE (reference sequence). CDR3 length: 17 residues. This CDR3 is CASSLRPGQGNTGELFF. In DNA form, the CDR3 reads TGTGCCAGCAGCTTAAGACCGGGACAGGGGAACACCGGGGAGCTGTTTTTT.

The chain recombines TRBV7-6 with TRBJ2-3; 11 positions match TRBD2. V was pared by 1 base and J by 2 bases, with 2 bases of the junction left unmatched. Per germline, CDR1 SGHVS and CDR2 FNYEAQ. CDR3 size: 16 residues. The CDR3 nucleotides are TGTGCCAGCAGCTTAGTTAGCGGGGGGGTCACAGATACGCAGTATTTT. It yields the protein CASSLVSGGVTDTQYF.

This chain links TRBV6-9 with TRBJ1-6; tentatively, D is TRBD1 (5 bases). Trimming left V 6 bases short and J 7 bases short, with 13 bases between. Germline V CDR1 and CDR2: MNHGY, SVAAGI. The CDR3 is 14 residues long. CDR3 in DNA: TGTGCCAGCAGCGCTCAGGGAGGGAATTCACCCCTCCACTTT. Translation: CASSAQGGNSPLHF.

This clone was observed a single time. The chain recombines TRBV19 with TRBJ2-3, with TRBD2 matching over 9 bases. This CDR3 spans 15 amino acids. From germline, CDR1 is LNHDA and CDR2 SQIVND (reference sequence). The J segment lost 5 bases and the V segment lost 6 bases, leaving 9 bases of the junction unmatched. CDR3 coding DNA: TGTGCCAGTAGCAGGCGGGGGGGCCCGGGAGATACGCAGTATTTT. It yields the protein CASSRRGGPGDTQYF.

The chain combines TRBV6-1 with TRBJ2-7; D possibly corresponds to TRBD1 (5 bases). The CDR3 runs to 15 residues. CDR1 is MNHNS, CDR2 SASEGT, per germline. The ends were cut back, 2 bases at V and 0 bases at J, with 11 bases in the middle. The CDR3 loop reads CASSERGDGSYEQYF. In DNA, the CDR3 is TGTGCCAGCAGTGAAAGGGGCGACGGCTCCTACGAGCAGTACTTC.

The V gene is TRBV29-1, the J gene TRBJ1-1; D is possibly TRBD1 (6 bases). Germline V gene sequence: CDR1 SQVTM, CDR2 ANQGSEA. Trimming took off 7 bases at V and 4 bases at J, with 16 bases between the two ends. The CDR3 is 13 amino acids. The chain's CDR3 is CSAGGGRGTEAFF. DNA for the CDR3: TGCAGCGCCGGGGGGGGGCGGGGCACTGAAGCTTTCTTT.